The entry below describes one T cell receptor (beta chain). Antigen unknown. From germline, CDR1 is SGHRS and CDR2 YFSETQ. This CDR3 has 13 residues. Trimming removed 4 bases at V and 2 bases at J, with 9 bases between. Some second doses came at about 4 weeks and others at about 12 weeks; these were pooled. This sample is drawn from a study of T cell responses to AZD1222 COVID-19 vaccine. Whole-study findings and limits: Mapped onto spike, vaccine-associated CD4 TCRs spanned it and were dominant at 160-218 and 743-854. In all cases, repertoires were sampled only after the peak T cell response. Seropositive AZD1222 recipients at baseline numbered only five or six.

Profiling relied on immunoSEQ multiplex PCR, and the TCRdb table lists in-frame clones only, not all of them. The sample includes 250,000 to 300,000 clones, around 93% of them seen just once. The sequence was collected from an adult who received the AZD1222 COVID-19 vaccine. The genes are TRBV5-1 and TRBJ1-1, with unresolved D. The starting material was peripheral blood, obtained 28 days after the second AZD1222 dose. The CDR3 loop is CASSPDPNTEAFF. The CDR3 DNA reads as TGCGCCAGCAGCCCGGACCCTAACACTGAAGCTTTCTTT.